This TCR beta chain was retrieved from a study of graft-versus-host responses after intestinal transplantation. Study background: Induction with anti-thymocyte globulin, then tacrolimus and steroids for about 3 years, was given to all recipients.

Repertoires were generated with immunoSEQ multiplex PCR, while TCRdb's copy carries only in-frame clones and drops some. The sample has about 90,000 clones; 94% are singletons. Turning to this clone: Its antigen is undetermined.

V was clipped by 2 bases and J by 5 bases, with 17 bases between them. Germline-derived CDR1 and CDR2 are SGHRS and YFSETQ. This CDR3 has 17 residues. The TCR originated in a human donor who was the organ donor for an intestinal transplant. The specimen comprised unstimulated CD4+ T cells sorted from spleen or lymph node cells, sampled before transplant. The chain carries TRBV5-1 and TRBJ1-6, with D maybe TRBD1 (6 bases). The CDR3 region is CASSLSVGGPDNSPLHF. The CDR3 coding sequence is TGCGCCAGCAGCTTATCCGTCGGGGGGCCAGATAATTCACCCCTCCACTTT.